What follows are 32 T cell receptor beta chains derived from one specimen sequenced in a study of T cell responses to AZD1222 COVID-19 vaccine (TCRdb year 2021). The sample's time point label, in plain terms: about 28 days (+/-7) after the second vaccine dose. Libraries were made using the immunoSEQ multiplex PCR assay. As stored in TCRdb, this immuneACCESS dataset retains in-frame rearrangements with V and J assigned. A fraction of the clones does not appear; measured against another copy, unresolved V genes explain less than half of the discrepancy, and the remainder lacks a known reason. This sample holds some 110,000 clones; about 86% were observed only once. The ten biggest clones cover under 20% of the sample. The starting material was peripheral blood, obtained 28 days after the second AZD1222 dose. These receptors all stem from an adult who received the AZD1222 COVID-19 vaccine.

This chain uses TRBV11-2 with TRBJ1-1, with D perhaps matching TRBD1 (5 bases). V lost 6 bases, J lost 5 bases, and 13 bases lay in between. Germline assignment: CDR1 SGHAT and CDR2 FQNNGV. This CDR3 spans 13 amino acids. The CDR3 region is CASRGVGSTEAFF. The CDR3 DNA reads TGTGCCAGCAGGGGGGTGGGAAGTACTGAAGCTTTCTTT.

V and J are TRBV12-3 or TRBV12-4 and TRBJ1-2; D is uncertain. This CDR3 comprises 13 residues. The germline V and J ends were trimmed by 5 bases and 7 bases, with 14 bases remaining between them. The DNA for the CDR3 is TGTGCCAGCAGTCTCCGGGCCCCGGCTGGCTACACCTTC. It specifies CASSLRAPAGYTF.

V and J are TRBV24-1 and TRBJ2-3; weak D call: TRBD2 (6 bases). CDR3 length: 14 amino acids. Germline V CDR1 and CDR2: KGHDR, SFDVKD. Trimming took off 9 bases at V and 0 bases at J, with 12 bases between the two ends. CDR3 sequence reads: CATDLASSTDTQYF. CDR3 DNA sequence: TGTGCCACCGACCTAGCGAGTAGCACAGATACGCAGTATTTT.

The chain is built from TRBV27 and TRBJ1-1; D not certain. V was cut by 2 bases and J by 4 bases, with 8 bases left in between. This CDR3 is built from 13 residues. From germline, CDR1 is MNHEY and CDR2 SMNVEV (reference sequence). Here the CDR3 DNA reads TGTGCCAGCAGTTTAAGTTTCATCACTGAAGCTTTCTTT. It is translated as CASSLSFITEAFF.

This clone was detected only once. This chain links TRBV7-9 with TRBJ1-2; 8 nucleotides align to TRBD1. Trimming took 6 bases from V and 5 from J; bases not matched to a gene: 20. Per germline, CDR1 SEHNR and CDR2 FQNEAQ (reference sequence). CDR3 length: 18 residues. CDR3 nucleotides: TGTGCCAGCAGAACTACGATGAGCAGACAGGGGTTATGGTATGGCTACACCTTC. This gives the protein CASRTTMSRQGLWYGYTF.

V and J are TRBV11-3 and TRBJ2-1; 7 bases are a match to TRBD2. Germline CDR1 SGHNT, CDR2 YENEEA. Unmatched junction bases numbered 4, after V lost 1 base and J lost 7 bases. CDR3 length: 14 residues. The CDR3 coding sequence is TGTGCCAGCAGCTTAGGACTAGCAGGGAATGAGCAGTTCTTC. Translating it yields CASSLGLAGNEQFF.

The rearrangement joins TRBV6-5 to TRBJ2-7; D may correspond to TRBD1 or TRBD2 (5 bases each). CDR3 size: 13 residues. Germline-derived CDR1 and CDR2 are MNHEY and SVGAGI. V was shortened by 6 bases and J by 0 bases, with 9 bases between the two germline ends. The CDR3 is CASSPGSSYEQYF. The CDR3 coding sequence is TGTGCCAGCAGCCCAGGGAGCTCCTACGAGCAGTACTTC.

This chain connects TRBV3-1 (or the pseudogene TRBV3-2) to TRBJ1-2, with a tentative D call TRBD1 (6 bases). CDR3 length: 12 amino acids. Between the trimmed V and J ends, which lost 3 bases and 13 bases, there was a span of 15 bases. From germline, CDR1 is LGHDT and CDR2 YNNKEL (reference sequence). CDR3 coding DNA: TGTGCCAGCAGCCAGCAGAAGGGGGGTCGCACCTTC. Protein sequence: CASSQQKGGRTF.

This clone was recorded once. The V and J genes are TRBV27 and TRBJ1-6; perhaps TRBD1 as D (5 bases). This CDR3 has 14 amino acids. Looked up from germline, CDR1 is MNHEY and CDR2 is SMNVEV (reference sequence). The ends were cut back, 7 bases at V and 8 bases at J, with 15 bases in the middle. The CDR3 DNA is TGTGCCAGCAAATCCGGGACGGCCGATTCACCCCTCCACTTT. Its translation: CASKSGTADSPLHF.

This chain connects TRBV6-2 or TRBV6-3 to TRBJ1-1; D possibly corresponds to TRBD1 (5 bases). Germline lookup yields CDR1 MNHEY and CDR2 SVGEGT. The length of the CDR3 is 14 residues. Between the trimmed V and J ends, which lost 2 bases and 5 bases, there was a span of 12 bases. CDR3 loop: CASSYPGRPTEAFF. The DNA of the CDR3 is TGTGCCAGCAGTTACCCGGGACGGCCAACTGAAGCTTTCTTT.

The genes are TRBV5-4 and TRBJ2-3, with 8 bases fitting TRBD2. Germline-derived CDR1 and CDR2 are SGHNT and YYREEE (reference sequence). After removal of 4 bases from V and 10 bases from J, the junction contained 14 bases not matched to a gene. The CDR3 runs to 15 residues. CDR3: CASSPDPGGLLAQYF. CDR3 nucleotides: TGTGCCAGCAGCCCCGATCCGGGGGGGCTCTTGGCGCAGTATTTT.

The chain carries TRBV19 and TRBJ1-1; 10 nucleotides align to TRBD1. Germline CDR1 is LNHDA and CDR2 is SQIVND (reference sequence). This CDR3 region has 14 residues. V lost 3 bases, J lost 5 bases, and 3 bases stayed unmatched. The CDR3 sequence: CASSIRTGGTEAFF. The CDR3 nucleotides are TGTGCCAGTAGTATCAGGACAGGGGGGACTGAAGCTTTCTTT.

The chain recombines TRBV6-5 with TRBJ2-7; no definite D call. V lost 4 bases and J lost 0, with 10 bases in between. Per germline, CDR1 MNHEY and CDR2 SVGAGI. CDR3 size: 14 residues. In DNA form, the CDR3 reads TGTGCCAGCAGTTTTTCCAGAGGCTCCTACGAGCAGTACTTC. It encodes CASSFSRGSYEQYF.

The rearrangement links TRBV3-1 (or the pseudogene TRBV3-2) to TRBJ1-5; D is undetermined. This CDR3 has 15 amino acids. Trimming removed 1 base at V and 1 base at J, with 8 bases between. CDR1 and CDR2 from the germline V gene are LGHDT and YNNKEL (reference sequence). CDR3 DNA: TGTGCCAGCAGCCAAGGAACGGGGAGCAATCAGCCCCAGCATTTT. This encodes CASSQGTGSNQPQHF.

In DNA, the CDR3 is TGTGCCTGCGGTCAGGGCGGGTACTCCTACGAGCAGTACTTC. This gives the protein CACGQGGYSYEQYF. The V call is TRBV30, the J call TRBJ2-7; D tentatively fits TRBD1 or TRBD2 (5 bases each). This CDR3 is 14 amino acids long. Trimming took off 6 bases at V and 0 bases at J, with 15 bases between the two ends. From germline, CDR1 is GTSNPN and CDR2 SVGIG (reference sequence).

The chain uses TRBV18 and TRBJ2-7; 7 positions match TRBD2. The V and J ends lost 4 bases and 5 bases, in that order; junction bases with no gene match: 14. The CDR3 covers 16 residues. Germline V CDR1 and CDR2: KGHSH, LQKENI. CDR3 sequence (DNA): TGTGCCAGCTCACGCCTTGGGGCGGGGGTTTTCCACGAGCAGTACTTC. Amino acids: CASSRLGAGVFHEQYF.

This clone was counted a single time. CDR3 in amino acids: CASSQDLGGAGQPQHF. CDR3 in DNA: TGCGCCAGCAGCCAAGACTTAGGGGGGGCAGGTCAGCCCCAGCATTTT. The genes are TRBV4-3 and TRBJ1-5, with a possible D match to TRBD1 (6 bases). The CDR3 has 16 amino acids. From germline, CDR1 is LGHNA and CDR2 YSLEER. V lost 0 bases, J lost 6 bases, and 15 bases lay in between.

The chain couples TRBV6-5 to TRBJ1-2; the match to TRBD1 covers 9 bases. In germline, CDR1 is MNHEY, CDR2 SVGAGI. J lost 5 bases, V lost 4 bases, and 8 bases had no gene match. The CDR3 covers 15 residues. In DNA, the CDR3 is TGTGCCAGCAGTTCTCGGGGACAGGGAGCATATGGCTACACCTTC. Amino acids: CASSSRGQGAYGYTF.

This clone is a singleton in its sample. The chain recombines TRBV27 with TRBJ2-7, with 9 bases fitting TRBD2. The CDR3 loop spans 15 amino acids. Unmatched junction bases numbered 11, after V lost 5 bases and J lost 6 bases. Germline V gives CDR1 MNHEY, CDR2 SMNVEV (reference sequence). CDR3 sequence: CASSPLGGLALEQYF. DNA for the CDR3: TGTGCCAGCAGTCCCCTAGGGGGACTAGCTCTCGAGCAGTACTTC.

The V and J genes are TRBV7-3 and TRBJ2-2; D is undetermined. Trimming removed 2 bases from V and 10 bases from J, with 11 bases in between. The CDR3 consists of 13 residues. From germline, CDR1 is SGHTA and CDR2 FQGTGA. CDR3 in DNA: TGTGCCAGCAGCTTATCGGCGCGTACGGAGCTGTTTTTT. It translates to CASSLSARTELFF.

This clone has only a few counts. This chain links TRBV7-2 with TRBJ2-7, with TRBD2 matching over 8 bases. The CDR3 consists of 19 residues. The trim removed 3 bases at V and 5 bases at J, leaving 21 bases unmatched. Looked up from germline, CDR1 is SGHTA and CDR2 is FQGNSA. CDR3 residues: CASSFLGGGPGSGSHEQYF. CDR3 sequence (DNA): TGTGCCAGCAGCTTTCTCGGTGGCGGCCCCGGCAGCGGGAGTCACGAGCAGTACTTC.

The chain employs TRBV9 and TRBJ1-4, with TRBD1 as a possible D gene (6 bases). The germline V gene has CDR1 SGDLS and CDR2 YYNGEE. With 0 bases removed from V and 8 bases from J, the gap between germline ends came to 17 bases. The CDR3 runs 16 residues. CDR3 nucleotides: TGTGCCAGCAGCGTAGAAATGGGGGGGGGCGCAGAAAAACTGTTTTTT. Translated: CASSVEMGGGAEKLFF. The whole variable domain, remainder taken from reference TRBV9 and TRBJ1-4, is DSGVTQTPKHLITATGQRVTLRCSPRSGDLSVYWYQQSLDQGLQFLIQYYNGEERAKGNILERFSAQQFPDLHSELNLSSLELGDSALYFCASSVEMGGGAEKLFFGSGTQLSVL.

This clone has a single count. V is TRBV12-3 or TRBV12-4 and J is TRBJ1-3; D gene unclear. V dropped 6 bases and J dropped 4 bases, with 10 bases sitting between them. This CDR3 comprises 13 residues. The CDR3 sequence: CASSPRAGNTIYF. The CDR3 bases are TGTGCCAGCAGCCCAAGGGCCGGAAACACCATATATTTT.

The rearrangement links TRBV27 to TRBJ1-1, with D uncertain. The CDR3 is 15 amino acids. V lost 2 bases and J lost 0, with 10 bases in between. Germline V lookup: CDR1 MNHEY, CDR2 SMNVEV (reference sequence). CDR3 bases: TGTGCCAGCAGTTTAGAGGGAAGAGTGAACACTGAAGCTTTCTTT. This encodes CASSLEGRVNTEAFF.

V usage is TRBV7-3 and J usage is TRBJ2-2; 7 nucleotides match TRBD2. J was trimmed by 4 bases and V by 5 bases; bases with no gene match: 10. This CDR3 region has 16 residues. Germline loops: CDR1 SGHTA, CDR2 FQGTGA. This CDR3 reads CASSQEGGSPTGELFF. The CDR3 DNA is TGTGCCAGCAGCCAAGAGGGCGGGAGTCCCACCGGGGAGCTGTTTTTT. The complete variable domain, with remaining parts taken from reference TRBV7-3 and TRBJ2-2, reads GAGVSQTPSNKVTEKGKYVELRCDPISGHTALYWYRQSLGQGPEFLIYFQGTGAADDSGLPNDRFFAVRPEGSVSTLKIQRTERGDSAVYLCASSQEGGSPTGELFFGEGSRLTVL.

The chain couples TRBV4-1 to TRBJ1-5; D unclear. The germline V gene encodes CDR1 MGHRA and CDR2 YSYEKL. V lost 1 base and J lost 9, with 16 bases in between. CDR3 length equals 15 residues. The CDR3 DNA reads TGCGCCAGCAGCCAAGGCGATACGAGACGGTGGCCCCAGCATTTT. Protein product: CASSQGDTRRWPQHF.

CDR3 in DNA: TGTGCCAGCAGCTTTCGGACTAGCGTCGAGCAGTACTTC. This codes for CASSFRTSVEQYF. The V gene is TRBV7-8, the J gene TRBJ2-7; 9 positions match TRBD2. The CDR3 spans 13 residues. Trimming cost V 3 bases and J 6 bases; bases outside gene matches: 3. Looked up from germline, CDR1 is SGHVS and CDR2 is FQNEAQ.

This clone was found a few times. This chain connects TRBV12-3 or TRBV12-4 to TRBJ1-1, with D unresolved. The germline V and J ends were trimmed by 6 bases and 6 bases, with 8 bases remaining between them. The CDR3 is 11 residues long. The CDR3 DNA is TGTGCCAGCAGGAAAGAGGCTGAAGCTTTCTTT. It specifies CASRKEAEAFF.

The V call is TRBV5-5, the J call TRBJ1-4; D gene uncertain. Germline CDR1 reads SGHKS; CDR2 reads YYEKEE (reference sequence). The V end lost 7 bases, the J end lost 0 bases, and 10 bases lay between the germline ends. CDR3 size: 14 residues. The CDR3 DNA reads as TGTGCCAGCGAGGGCGGGCCAACTAATGAAAAACTGTTTTTT. Amino acid sequence: CASEGGPTNEKLFF.

The V gene is TRBV9, the J gene TRBJ1-1, with a possible D match to TRBD1 (5 bases). The V end was cut by 0 bases, the J end by 5 bases, with 11 bases between. There are 14 residues in the CDR3. Germline values: CDR1 SGDLS, CDR2 YYNGEE. The CDR3 reads CASSVGWGETEAFF. The DNA for the CDR3 is TGTGCCAGCAGCGTAGGTTGGGGGGAGACTGAAGCTTTCTTT.

The J gene is TRBJ2-1, the V gene TRBV11-2; TRBD2 matches 8 bases. V was pared by 5 bases and J by 7 bases, with 13 bases of the junction left unmatched. This CDR3 comprises 16 residues. Per the germline V gene, CDR1 is SGHAT and CDR2 is FQNNGV. The CDR3 DNA follows: TGTGCCAGCAGCCCAAGAGCGGGGGACCCCGGGAATGAGCAGTTCTTC. Translation: CASSPRAGDPGNEQFF. The full variable domain, in which reference TRBV11-2 and TRBJ2-1 provide the parts outside the CDR3, is EAGVAQSPRYKIIEKRQSVAFWCNPISGHATLYWYQQILGQGPKLLIQFQNNGVVDDSQLPKDRFSAERLKGVDSTLKIQPAKLEDSAVYLCASSPRAGDPGNEQFFGPGTRLTVL.

This chain joins TRBV2 and TRBJ1-2; D possibly corresponds to TRBD1 (5 bases). Germline lookup yields CDR1 SNHLY and CDR2 FYNNEI. V gave up 0 bases and J gave up 4 bases, with 12 bases separating them. The CDR3 extends over 15 amino acids. DNA of the CDR3: TGTGCCAGCAGTGAAGCTCGCTCAGGGCTCTATGGCTACACCTTC. It encodes CASSEARSGLYGYTF.